A single T cell receptor beta chain is shown here with its context. Germline V gene data show CDR1 as MNHNS and CDR2 as SASEGT. V lost 4 bases to trimming and J lost 1 base, with 8 bases between them. CDR3 length: 15 residues. This specimen belongs to a study of T cell changes during pregnancy in multiple sclerosis. Using immunoSEQ multiplex PCR, the repertoire was profiled, and TCRdb retains in-frame clones only, with some absent. This sample has under 65,000 clones, with around 90% found just once. The specimen comprised CD4+ T cells from peripheral blood mononuclear cells, sampled after pregnancy. The sequence derives from a female donor in good health, enrolled as a control in a pregnancy study. The chain uses TRBV6-1 and TRBJ1-6; D remains unclear. DNA of the CDR3: TGTGCCAGCAGTGCGGGAACGTCCTATAATTCACCCCTCCACTTT. Amino acids: CASSAGTSYNSPLHF.